These 15 T cell receptor beta chains share one sample of origin, sequenced in a study of T cells in Graves' hyperthyroidism and ophthalmopathy. Authors of the study amplified TCR beta CDR3 regions from RNA transcripts. In the first-round RT-PCR of the TCR CDR3, the HTBI primer set was used. TCRdb redid the calling of the multiplex PCR reads with MiXCR, one entry per CDR3 protein. The data hold around 350,000 distinct CDR3 sequences, with about 18% observed a single time. Sequenced input: blood. The origin of the receptors is a woman between 18 and 29 years old with Graves' hyperthyroidism.

Many counts were recorded for this clonotype. This chain joins TRBV7-2 and TRBJ1-2; D gene ambiguous. Trimming took off 1 base at V and 6 bases at J, with 12 bases between the two ends. The germline V gene has CDR1 SGHTA and CDR2 FQGNSA. This CDR3 comprises 14 residues. The CDR3 reads CASSLGSVVDGYTF. The CDR3 bases are TGTGCCAGCAGCTTAGGCAGCGTTGTGGATGGCTACACCTTC. The full variable domain, its missing parts supplied by reference TRBV7-2 and TRBJ1-2, is GAGVSQSPSNKVTEKGKDVELRCDPISGHTALYWYRQSLGQGLEFLIYFQGNSAPDKSGLPSDRFSAERTGGSVSTLTIQRTQQEDSAVYLCASSLGSVVDGYTFGSGTRLTVV.

CDR3 protein: CASSDRFATEAFF. CDR3 in DNA: TGTGCCAGCAGTGACAGGTTTGCCACTGAAGCTTTCTTT. J is TRBJ1-1 and V is TRBV6-1; D gene ambiguous. Looked up from germline, CDR1 is MNHNS and CDR2 is SASEGT. Trimming left V 3 bases short and J 4 bases short, with 9 bases between. The CDR3 length is 13 residues.

This clonotype was detected many times. One base away lies a much larger clone, so this may be a sequencing read error. The V call is TRBV24-1, the J call TRBJ1-2; unclear D gene. The CDR3 is 13 amino acids. The germline CDR1 and CDR2 sequences are KGHDR and SFDVKD. V lost 3 bases and J lost 6, with 10 bases in between. CDR3 sequence (DNA): TGTGCCACCAGTGATGACGGCTTCCATGGCTACACCTTC. It yields the protein CATSDDGFHGYTF.

The genes are TRBV19 and TRBJ2-1, with D perhaps TRBD1 (6 bases). This CDR3 has 16 residues. CDR1 and CDR2 (germline): LNHDA, SQIVND (reference sequence). The ends were cut back, 4 bases at V and 4 bases at J, with 17 bases in the middle. The CDR3 here is CASSSRGRGGYNEQFF. The CDR3 coding sequence is TGTGCCAGTAGTAGCCGCGGCAGGGGCGGATACAATGAGCAGTTCTTC.

This clonotype was seen repeatedly, ten times or more. The chain recombines TRBV13 with TRBJ1-1; D gene uncertain. Germline CDR1 is PRHDT and CDR2 is FYEKMQ (reference sequence). Between the trimmed V and J ends, which lost 5 bases and 3 bases, there was a span of 19 bases. The CDR3 is 16 residues long. CDR3 sequence: CASSRLVTPRHTEAFF. Written as DNA, the CDR3 is TGTGCCAGCAGCCGCCTTGTCACGCCAAGACACACTGAAGCTTTCTTT.

This clonotype was picked up many times. The chain is built from TRBV7-2 and TRBJ1-2, with 9 bases lining up with TRBD1. The CDR3 loop spans 13 amino acids. CDR1 SGHTA and CDR2 FQGNSA come from the germline V gene. Trimming at V came to 5 bases and at J to 7 bases, leaving 5 bases not matched to a gene. CDR3 protein: CASSRVTGGGYTF. The CDR3 DNA follows: TGTGCCAGCAGCCGAGTGACAGGGGGTGGCTACACCTTC.

This clonotype came up many times. This rearrangement joins TRBV29-1 to TRBJ1-2; possibly TRBD1 for D (6 bases). From germline, CDR1 is SQVTM and CDR2 ANQGSEA. This CDR3 contains 14 residues. V was pared by 3 bases and J by 2 bases, with 13 bases between. Here the CDR3 DNA reads TGCAGCGTTGATAACAGGGTTGGGAACTATGGCTACACCTTC. It translates to CSVDNRVGNYGYTF.

This clonotype was seen repeatedly, ten times or more. V gene TRBV9 combines with J gene TRBJ1-2, with TRBD1 identical over 9 bases. V dropped 3 bases and J dropped 3; count of bases not matched to a gene: 9. The CDR3 loop spans 16 amino acids. The germline V gene encodes CDR1 SGDLS and CDR2 YYNGEE. This chain's CDR3 is CASSGTGTGRDYGYTF. The CDR3 nucleotides are TGTGCCAGCAGCGGTACGGGGACAGGGAGGGACTATGGCTACACCTTC.

This clonotype was counted at least ten times. The gene calls are TRBV12-3 or TRBV12-4 and TRBJ1-3; D is possibly TRBD1 (5 bases). V was cut by 5 bases and J by 0 bases, with 14 bases left in between. The CDR3 consists of 16 residues. CDR3 sequence reads: CASSPSGTYSGNTIYF. For the CDR3, the DNA is TGTGCCAGCAGTCCTTCCGGGACCTACTCTGGAAACACCATATATTTT.

There are many counts of this clonotype. The chain is built from TRBV11-2 and TRBJ2-5, with 8 bases that match TRBD2. Unmatched junction bases numbered 4, after V lost 6 bases and J lost 1 base. There are 14 residues in the CDR3. The V gene's germline CDR1 is SGHAT and CDR2 FQNNGV. The CDR3 spells CASRKLAVQETQYF. CDR3 DNA sequence: TGTGCCAGCAGGAAACTAGCGGTCCAAGAGACCCAGTACTTC. Looking up the rest from reference TRBV11-2 and TRBJ2-5 gives the full variable domain: EAGVAQSPRYKIIEKRQSVAFWCNPISGHATLYWYQQILGQGPKLLIQFQNNGVVDDSQLPKDRFSAERLKGVDSTLKIQPAKLEDSAVYLCASRKLAVQETQYFGPGTRLLVL.

In its sample, this clonotype was seen many times. The gene calls are TRBV12-5 and TRBJ2-5; the D is unclear. Trimming left V 5 bases short and J 6 bases short, with 13 bases between. Germline V gives CDR1 LGHNT, CDR2 FRNRAP. The CDR3 runs to 13 residues. The DNA for the CDR3 is TGTGCTAGTGGTCTTACCGGGCTGCAGACCCAGTACTTC. It specifies CASGLTGLQTQYF.

This clonotype was observed at least ten times. The chain is built from TRBV24-1 and TRBJ2-5, with D tentatively TRBD1 or TRBD2 (7 bases each). V lost 7 bases to trimming and J lost 2 bases, with 19 bases between them. The CDR3 runs to 16 residues. Germline CDR1 is KGHDR and CDR2 is SFDVKD. The CDR3 spells CATSQGGTALQETQYF. CDR3 DNA: TGTGCCACCAGCCAGGGGGGGACCGCGTTACAAGAGACCCAGTACTTC.

This clonotype was seen many times. The chain uses TRBV7-3 and TRBJ2-3, with D possibly being TRBD2 (6 bases). CDR1 and CDR2 from the germline V gene are SGHTA and FQGTGA. Deletions cut 5 bases from V and 2 bases from J, with 11 bases between. This CDR3 is 14 amino acids long. The CDR3 region has the DNA TGTGCCAGCAGCGCGGGGCTAGCCACAGATACGCAGTATTTT. This translates into CASSAGLATDTQYF.

V and J are TRBV15 and TRBJ1-6; D uncertain. In germline, CDR1 is LNHNV, CDR2 YYDKDF (reference sequence). The V end lost 0 bases, the J end lost 7 bases, and 7 bases lay between the germline ends. The CDR3 extends over 14 amino acids. The CDR3 nucleotides are TGTGCCACCAGCAGAGATCTGGAAAATTCACCCCTCCACTTT. It specifies CATSRDLENSPLHF.

This clonotype was observed at least ten times. The chain has TRBV6-5 and TRBJ1-2; D call uncertain. CDR1 is MNHEY and CDR2 is SVGAGI in the germline V gene. The CDR3 runs 12 residues. V was clipped by 5 bases and J by 4 bases, with 8 bases between them. CDR3 amino acids: CASSNDIYGYTF. CDR3 in DNA: TGTGCCAGCAGTAACGACATCTATGGCTACACCTTC.